This TCR beta chain was documented in a study of cytomegalovirus exposure and HLA in healthy donors. Study-level points and caveats: Later analysis suggested most CMV-associated TCR beta chains were HLA-restricted.

PCR used 60 Vbeta primers and 13 Jbeta primers. Using immunoSEQ multiplex PCR, the repertoire was profiled, and TCRdb retains in-frame clones only, with some absent. The sample has around 300,000 clones; 65% to 85% are singletons. In the case of this clone: Antigen unknown.

The CDR3 is 14 residues long. Germline CDR1 and CDR2: MDHEN and SYDVKM. V was trimmed by 5 bases and J by 0 bases, leaving 7 bases between them. This clonotype was obtained from a female donor in good health and CMV-seronegative. The V and J genes are TRBV28 and TRBJ2-2; D call uncertain. The sequencing input was PBMCs. The CDR3 region is CASSAPPNTGELFF. The CDR3 DNA sequence: TGTGCCAGCAGTGCGCCGCCGAACACCGGGGAGCTGTTTTTT.